These 19 T cell receptor beta chains came from one sample sequenced in a study of T cells expressing NK-cell markers. From the 5' RACE reads, TCRdb lists one entry per CDR3 protein and no DNA. The data show 500,000 to 700,000 distinct CDR3 sequences, and the top ten clones hold roughly 3.6%. The sequencing input was blood T cells: a sorted CD56 or NKG2C T cell subset, CD4+ or CD8+ T cells, or bulk PBMC T cells (not recorded which). The receptors here all came from a man between 18 and 29 years old in good health.

This rearrangement joins TRBV29-1 to TRBJ2-7; lacking DNA, the TRBD2 call made by TCRdb goes unchecked. Germline V gene sequence: CDR1 SQVTM, CDR2 ANQGSEA. CDR3 length equals 11 residues. The CDR3 reads CSATHVRVQYF.

V is TRBV6-1 and J is TRBJ2-2; TCRdb's assignment of TRBD2 cannot be checked, as there is no DNA. Germline V lookup: CDR1 MNHNS, CDR2 SASEGT. The CDR3 length is 17 residues. The CDR3 is CASSSVTLSPNTGELFF.

The chain carries TRBV12-3 or TRBV12-4 and TRBJ2-2; TCRdb's D gene call, TRBD1, goes unchecked for lack of DNA. The CDR3 is made up of 15 amino acids. CDR3 sequence reads: CASSPTTGMAGELFF.

The rearrangement joins TRBV7-2 to TRBJ2-3; the TCRdb call, TRBD2, lacks DNA for checking. The CDR3 consists of 18 residues. Germline V CDR1 and CDR2: SGHTA, FQGNSA. This chain's CDR3 is CASSFGTDLAGVTDTQYF.

The rearrangement uses TRBV7-2 and TRBJ2-7; with no DNA, the TCRdb D assignment of TRBD1 cannot be verified. The germline gives CDR1 SGHTA, CDR2 FQGNSA. CDR3 length equals 14 residues. The CDR3 sequence: CASSADRGTYEQYF.

V is TRBV6-1 and J is TRBJ2-3; TCRdb selects TRBD2, and the lack of DNA leaves this call unchecked. Germline values: CDR1 MNHNS, CDR2 SASEGT. This CDR3 spans 16 amino acids. CDR3 loop: CASSEAPSASTDTQYF.

The genes are TRBV6-2 or TRBV6-3 and TRBJ1-1; TCRdb selects TRBD1, and the lack of DNA leaves this call unchecked. The CDR3 is made up of 14 amino acids. CDR1 is MNHEY, CDR2 SVGEGT, per germline. The CDR3 loop reads CASVNGGGNTEAFF.

The V and J genes are TRBV9 and TRBJ2-3; no DNA is available, so the TRBD2 call from TCRdb remains unchecked. Germline assignment: CDR1 SGDLS and CDR2 YYNGEE. This CDR3 is 18 amino acids long. This CDR3 reads CASSVATQTSGGTDTQYF.

The chain combines TRBV20-1 with TRBJ2-1; TCRdb names TRBD1, which stays unverified in the absence of DNA. The CDR3 has 14 amino acids. CDR1 DFQATT and CDR2 SNEGSKA come from the germline V gene (reference sequence). This CDR3 reads CSAGVPGAYNEQFF.

The chain couples TRBV12-3 or TRBV12-4 to TRBJ2-2; checking the TCRdb D call of TRBD2 is not possible without DNA. CDR3 length equals 15 residues. CDR3 in amino acids: CASSLLREFTGELFF.

V usage is TRBV12-3 or TRBV12-4 and J usage is TRBJ1-1. The CDR3 has 14 amino acids. The CDR3 protein is CASSLATIDTEAFF.

CDR3 residues: CASSVEYRDIDGYTF. The genes are TRBV5-1 and TRBJ1-2; TCRdb outputs TRBD1, but without DNA this stays unchecked. This CDR3 region has 15 residues. CDR1 and CDR2 (germline): SGHRS, YFSETQ.

The rearrangement joins TRBV30 to TRBJ1-1. The CDR3 has 16 amino acids. Germline V CDR1 and CDR2: GTSNPN, SVGIG (reference sequence). This CDR3 reads CAWSVGPTHGNTEAFF.

V usage is TRBV11-2 and J usage is TRBJ2-2; as DNA is missing, the TRBD2 call by TCRdb cannot be tested. Germline lookup yields CDR1 SGHAT and CDR2 FQNNGV. The CDR3 consists of 16 residues. CDR3 sequence: CASSQLAGVGAGELFF.

The chain employs TRBV30 and TRBJ2-1; lacking DNA, the TRBD1 call made by TCRdb goes unchecked. Germline V gives CDR1 GTSNPN, CDR2 SVGIG (reference sequence). This CDR3 spans 14 amino acids. The CDR3: CAWSQGFSYNEQFF.

CDR3 protein: CASKFRALLNEQFF. V and J are TRBV6-2 or TRBV6-3 and TRBJ2-1; TCRdb selects TRBD2, and the lack of DNA leaves this call unchecked. The CDR3 is 14 residues long. The germline V gene encodes CDR1 MNHEY and CDR2 SVGEGT.

This rearrangement joins TRBV10-3 to TRBJ2-7; TCRdb returns TRBD1, unconfirmable since there is no DNA. The CDR3 contains 15 residues. Germline CDR1 is ENHRY and CDR2 is SYGVKD. CDR3: CAISESAGVPYEQYF.

CDR3 in amino acids: CASASEVTDTQYF. The chain couples TRBV5-1 to TRBJ2-3. CDR3 length: 13 amino acids. CDR1 is SGHRS and CDR2 is YFSETQ in the germline V gene.

This chain joins TRBV25-1 and TRBJ2-2. CDR1 and CDR2 from the germline V gene are MGHDK and SYGVNS. The CDR3 runs 15 residues. The CDR3 spells CASSEETWHTGELFF.